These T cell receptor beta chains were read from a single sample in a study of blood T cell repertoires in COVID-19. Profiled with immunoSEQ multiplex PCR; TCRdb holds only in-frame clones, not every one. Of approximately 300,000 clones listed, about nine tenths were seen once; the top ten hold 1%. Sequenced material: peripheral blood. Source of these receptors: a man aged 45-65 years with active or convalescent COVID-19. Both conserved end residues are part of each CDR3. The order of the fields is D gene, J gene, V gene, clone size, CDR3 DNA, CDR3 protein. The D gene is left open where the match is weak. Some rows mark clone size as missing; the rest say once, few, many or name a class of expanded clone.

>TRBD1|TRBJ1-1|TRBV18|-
TGTGCCAGCTCCCCCGGGACAGAGAACACTGAAGCTTTCTTT
CASSPGTENTEAFF
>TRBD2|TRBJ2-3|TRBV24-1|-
TGTGCCACCAGTCGGGGAACTAGCGGGAGGGGAGATACGCAGTATTTT
CATSRGTSGRGDTQYF
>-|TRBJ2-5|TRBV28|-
TGTGCCAGCAGTTTAAGTAGTCCTTTCGCGGAGACCCAGTACTTC
CASSLSSPFAETQYF
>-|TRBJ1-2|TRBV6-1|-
TGTGCCAGCAGTGAATACACATATGGCTACACCTTC
CASSEYTYGYTF
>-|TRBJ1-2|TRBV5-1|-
TGCGCCAGCAGCTTGTCGGAACCCAGGCGAGGCTACACCTTC
CASSLSEPRRGYTF
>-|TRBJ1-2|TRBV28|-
TGTGCCAGCAGTTTATCCAGGCACATAGGCTACACCTTC
CASSLSRHIGYTF
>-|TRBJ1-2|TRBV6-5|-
TGTGCCAGCACGCGCAGGGGTAGTGGCTACACCTTC
CASTRRGSGYTF
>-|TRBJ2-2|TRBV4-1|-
TGCGCCAGCAGCCAAGAAGGTCGCATAGCCCGGGGGTCCGGGGAGCTGTTTTTT
CASSQEGRIARGSGELFF
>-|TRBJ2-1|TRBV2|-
TGTGCCACCGGGGGCTACAATGAGCAGTTCTTC
CATGGYNEQFF
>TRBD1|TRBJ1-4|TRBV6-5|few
TGTGCCAGCTTGACAGGGAAAGCTGAAAAACTGTTTTTT
CASLTGKAEKLFF
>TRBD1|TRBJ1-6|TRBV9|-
TGTGCCAGCAGCGTGCAGGGGGATTCACCCCTCCACTTT
CASSVQGDSPLHF
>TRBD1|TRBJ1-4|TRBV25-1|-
TGTGCCAGCCGCGACAGGGTGAGGGAAAAACTGTTTTTT
CASRDRVREKLFF